The 21 T cell receptor beta chains in this list originate from one sample, sequenced in a study of cytomegalovirus exposure and HLA in healthy donors. The PCR ran on 60 Vbeta and 13 Jbeta primers. Here immunoSEQ multiplex PCR was the method, and the copy in TCRdb shows in-frame clones only, minus some. The sample has around 150,000 clones, roughly 80% seen once. The sequenced sample was PBMCs. The source is a male donor in good health and CMV-seronegative.

The chain has TRBV4-2 and TRBJ2-2, with D possibly being TRBD2 (5 bases). CDR3 length: 14 amino acids. The ends were cut back, 1 base at V and 7 bases at J, with 10 bases in the middle. Per the germline V gene, CDR1 is LGHNA and CDR2 is YNFKEQ. For the CDR3, the DNA is TGTGCCAGCAGCCAAGCGAGGGATGGCGGGGAGCTGTTTTTT. This sequence encodes CASSQARDGGELFF.

This clone was counted a few times. This sequence joins TRBV7-9 and TRBJ2-3, with D possibly being TRBD1 (5 bases). The CDR3 runs to 15 residues. Trimming cost V 5 bases and J 6 bases, with 18 bases left between them. Germline-derived CDR1 and CDR2 are SEHNR and FQNEAQ (reference sequence). CDR3 amino acids: CASSREVGVGDTQYF. The CDR3 DNA reads as TGTGCCAGCAGCCGAGAGGTAGGGGTGGGGGATACGCAGTATTTT.

The CDR3 bases are TGTGCCAGCAGCAATCCGTGGGCCTTCGGGGACATTCAGTACTTC. Translated: CASSNPWAFGDIQYF. The V and J genes are TRBV21-1 and TRBJ2-4; TRBD2, the D gene given by the table, was not confirmed from the DNA. TRBV21-1 is classified as a pseudogene. This CDR3 comprises 15 residues.

In this sample, this clone turned up a few times. V is TRBV6-1 and J is TRBJ2-7, with a possible D match to TRBD1 (5 bases). The ends were cut back, 6 bases at V and 2 bases at J, with 17 bases in the middle. Per germline, CDR1 MNHNS and CDR2 SASEGT. This CDR3 comprises 15 residues. The CDR3 DNA reads as TGTGCCAGCAGGGGAAGCAACAGGTTAACCTACGAGCAGTACTTC. Its protein is CASRGSNRLTYEQYF.

This clone was picked up a small number of times. The V call is TRBV25-1, the J call TRBJ1-4; 10 bases line up with TRBD1. With V trimmed by 8 bases and J by 8 bases, 14 bases remained unmatched. Germline values: CDR1 MGHDK, CDR2 SYGVNS. This CDR3 is 16 amino acids long. The DNA for the CDR3 is TGTGCCAGCGGGGAAGTAGACGGGACAGGGGAGGAAAAACTGTTTTTT. Its translation is CASGEVDGTGEEKLFF.

The chain carries TRBV11-3 and TRBJ2-1; D is possibly TRBD2 (6 bases). V was trimmed by 1 base and J by 4 bases, leaving 20 bases between them. CDR1 and CDR2 from the germline V gene are SGHNT and YENEEA. This CDR3 contains 18 residues. The CDR3 here is CASSLGTTRLDGYNEQFF. The CDR3 bases are TGTGCCAGCAGCTTAGGGACGACTAGACTGGATGGTTACAATGAGCAGTTCTTC.

V gene TRBV28 combines with J gene TRBJ1-2; the D gene is possibly TRBD1 (6 bases). The germline V and J ends were trimmed by 3 bases and 5 bases, with 19 bases remaining between them. From germline, CDR1 is MDHEN and CDR2 SYDVKM. This CDR3 has 16 amino acids. The DNA for the CDR3 is TGTGCCAGCAGTTTCCGCATCCCACAGGGCGGGTATGGCTACACCTTC. It encodes CASSFRIPQGGYGYTF.

This chain's CDR3 is CASSSLRGLGKLFF. CDR3 coding DNA: TGTGCCAGCAGCTCTTTGCGGGGGCTCGGGAAACTGTTTTTT. The chain has TRBV7-9 and TRBJ1-4; a possible D gene is TRBD1 (6 bases). Trimming took 4 bases from V and 11 from J, leaving 17 bases between them. Per germline, CDR1 SEHNR and CDR2 FQNEAQ (reference sequence). CDR3 size: 14 residues.

In DNA form, the CDR3 reads TGTGCCGGCACCTCACTCCTAGCGGGTGCGATTTACGAGCAGTACTTC. Residues: CAGTSLLAGAIYEQYF. This chain links TRBV28 with TRBJ2-7; 8 nucleotides line up with TRBD2. J lost 4 bases, V lost 11 bases, and 19 bases had no gene match. The CDR3 contains 16 residues. Germline CDR1 and CDR2: MDHEN and SYDVKM. Full variable domain (missing parts from reference TRBV28 and TRBJ2-7): DVKVTQSSRYLVKRTGEKVFLECVQDMDHENMFWYRQDPGLGLRLIYFSYDVKMKEKGDIPEGYSVSREKKERFSLILESASTNQTSMYLCAGTSLLAGAIYEQYFGPGTRLTVT.

For the CDR3, the DNA is TGTGCCAGCAGTTTAAGGGGCAATGAGCAGTTCTTC. Translating gives CASSLRGNEQFF. The gene calls are TRBV28 and TRBJ2-1; D possibly corresponds to TRBD1 (5 bases). There are 12 residues in the CDR3. Trimming cost V 2 bases and J 6 bases, with 5 bases left between them. From germline, CDR1 is MDHEN and CDR2 SYDVKM.

This clone has only one observation. The chain links TRBV7-2 to TRBJ2-5, with D tentatively TRBD1 (6 bases). The J call may be faulty, since TRBJ2-7 better matches the DNA end. The germline V gene has CDR1 SGHTA and CDR2 FQGNSA. There are 15 residues in the CDR3. DNA of the CDR3: TGTGCCAGCAGCCGATCTCTCACAGGGTCCTACGAGCAGTACTTC. Translation gives CASSRSLTGSYEQYF.

This chain's CDR3 is CASSKGGLYYEQYF. In nucleotides, the CDR3 is TGTGCCAGTAGTAAGGGGGGGTTATACTACGAGCAGTACTTC. The V call is TRBV19, the J call TRBJ2-7; a weak D match, TRBD2 (7 bases). Looked up from germline, CDR1 is LNHDA and CDR2 is SQIVND (reference sequence). The length of the CDR3 is 14 residues. Between the trimmed V and J ends, which lost 4 bases and 3 bases, there was a span of 13 bases. Complete variable domain (other parts from reference TRBV19 and TRBJ2-7): DGGITQSPKYLFRKEGQNVTLSCEQNLNHDAMYWYRQDPGQGLRLIYYSQIVNDFQKGDIAEGYSVSREKKESFPLTVTSAQKNPTAFYLCASSKGGLYYEQYFGPGTRLTVT.

J is TRBJ1-2 and V is TRBV28, with D possibly TRBD1 on 6 matching bases. The CDR3 covers 14 residues. The ends were cut back, 2 bases at V and 7 bases at J, with 14 bases in the middle. CDR1 MDHEN and CDR2 SYDVKM come from the germline V gene. The CDR3 loop reads CASSLTGGLGGYTF. The CDR3, as DNA: TGTGCCAGCAGTTTAACGGGGGGCCTGGGTGGCTACACCTTC.

DNA of the CDR3: TGTGCCAGCAGCTCCGGACTAGCGGGGGGGGGTGAGCAGTTCTTC. Protein sequence: CASSSGLAGGGEQFF. The chain couples TRBV13 to TRBJ2-1; 15 nucleotides agree with TRBD2. The CDR3 runs 15 residues. With V trimmed by 4 bases and J by 9 bases, 4 bases remained unmatched. CDR1 and CDR2 from the germline V gene are PRHDT and FYEKMQ (reference sequence).

V is TRBV27 and J is TRBJ2-7; 8 nucleotides line up with TRBD1. Germline CDR1 reads MNHEY; CDR2 reads SMNVEV (reference sequence). The V gene end was trimmed by 5 bases and the J gene end by 2 bases; junction bases not matched to a gene: 8. The CDR3 is made up of 15 amino acids. The CDR3 loop reads CASSLRQGITYEQYF. Here the CDR3 DNA reads TGTGCCAGCAGTCTACGACAGGGGATTACCTACGAGCAGTACTTC.

The V gene is TRBV28, the J gene TRBJ2-7; TRBD1 matches at 8 bases. Germline CDR1 is MDHEN and CDR2 is SYDVKM. The junction had 7 bases not matched to a gene; V was cut back by 1 base and J by 5 bases. The CDR3 extends over 15 amino acids. CDR3 sequence reads: CASSLSRGRLHEQYF. The DNA of the CDR3 is TGTGCCAGCAGTTTATCCAGGGGGCGTCTTCACGAGCAGTACTTC. The whole variable domain, filled in from reference TRBV28 and TRBJ2-7, reads DVKVTQSSRYLVKRTGEKVFLECVQDMDHENMFWYRQDPGLGLRLIYFSYDVKMKEKGDIPEGYSVSREKKERFSLILESASTNQTSMYLCASSLSRGRLHEQYFGPGTRLTVT.

The chain uses TRBV6-5 and TRBJ1-3; tentatively, D is TRBD1 (6 bases). Per the germline V gene, CDR1 is MNHEY and CDR2 is SVGAGI. V dropped 6 bases and J dropped 8 bases, with 14 bases sitting between them. CDR3 length equals 13 residues. CDR3 sequence: CASRTQGWHTIYF. As DNA, the CDR3 is TGTGCCAGCAGGACCCAGGGGTGGCACACCATATATTTT.

The J gene is TRBJ2-1, the V gene TRBV27; D gene uncertain. The V gene lost 2 bases and the J gene lost 0 bases, with 8 bases spanning the gap. Germline-derived CDR1 and CDR2 are MNHEY and SMNVEV (reference sequence). The CDR3 length is 15 residues. DNA of the CDR3: TGTGCCAGCAGTTTACTACCTAGCTCCTACAATGAGCAGTTCTTC. It encodes CASSLLPSSYNEQFF.

J is TRBJ1-2 and V is TRBV13, with 7 bases aligning to TRBD1. The germline gives CDR1 PRHDT, CDR2 FYEKMQ (reference sequence). The CDR3 covers 13 residues. V lost 4 bases and J lost 2; bases outside the gene matches: 1. CDR3 DNA: TGTGCCAGCAGCTGGGACAGCAACTATGGCTACACCTTC. The encoded protein is CASSWDSNYGYTF.

The chain recombines TRBV5-1 with TRBJ2-1; TRBD2 aligns across 8 bases. In germline, CDR1 is SGHRS, CDR2 YFSETQ. The CDR3 is 14 amino acids. Germline trimming cut 7 bases from V and 3 bases from J; bases unmatched to any gene: 6. CDR3: CASEASGRYNEQFF. CDR3 bases: TGCGCCAGCGAAGCTAGCGGGCGCTACAATGAGCAGTTCTTC. Combining the CDR3 with reference TRBV5-1 and TRBJ2-1 gives the whole variable domain KAGVTQTPRYLIKTRGQQVTLSCSPISGHRSVSWYQQTPGQGLQFLFEYFSETQRNKGNFPGRFSGRQFSNSRSEMNVSTLELGDSALYLCASEASGRYNEQFFGPGTRLTVL.

The rearrangement links TRBV28 to TRBJ1-5; no reliable D call. This CDR3 is 14 amino acids long. Germline V gene sequence: CDR1 MDHEN, CDR2 SYDVKM. Trimming cost V 5 bases and J 0 bases, with 8 bases left between them. The CDR3 region is CASSPLGSNQPQHF. In nucleotides, the CDR3 is TGTGCCAGCAGTCCCCTCGGTAGCAATCAGCCCCAGCATTTT. Full variable domain (outside the CDR3, taken from reference TRBV28 and TRBJ1-5): DVKVTQSSRYLVKRTGEKVFLECVQDMDHENMFWYRQDPGLGLRLIYFSYDVKMKEKGDIPEGYSVSREKKERFSLILESASTNQTSMYLCASSPLGSNQPQHFGDGTRLSIL.